This T cell receptor beta chain is from a study of T-cell memory formation after mild COVID-19. In TCRdb, the 5' RACE reads were re-called with MiXCR into one record per CDR3 protein. The sample contains some 330,000 distinct CDR3 sequences, under 25% of which appear only once. This CDR3 is built from 15 residues. V trimming: 4 bases; J trimming: 1 base; junction bases outside the gene matches: 7. CDR1 is SGHRS, CDR2 YFSETQ, per germline. The source of this sequence is an adult woman who had mild COVID-19 (a few samples of this study predate the infection). Cell type and time point are not known. Sample: PBMCs or a T cell subset sorted from them (not recorded which). The chain has TRBV5-1 and TRBJ2-5; 7 nucleotides align to TRBD2. The CDR3 coding sequence is TGCGCCAGCAGCGGAGGGAGGGCCTTCCAAGAGACCCAGTACTTC. Translation: CASSGGRAFQETQYF.